The 18 T cell receptor beta chains presented below share a single source sample, sequenced in a study of cytomegalovirus exposure and HLA in healthy donors. TCRdb's table, derived via immunoSEQ multiplex PCR, lists solely in-frame clones and lacks some. The sample holds approximately 140,000 clones, approximately 84% seen once. Sequencing used PBMCs. The receptors stem from a woman aged 25 to 45 in good health and CMV-seronegative.

This clone was detected only a few times. The gene calls are TRBV6-1 and TRBJ1-4, with D tentatively TRBD1 (5 bases). This CDR3 is 15 amino acids long. Trimming cost V 1 base and J 7 bases, with 13 bases left between them. Germline CDR1 MNHNS, CDR2 SASEGT. The chain's CDR3 is CASSEVGGTGEKLFF. The CDR3 DNA follows: TGTGCCAGCAGTGAAGTCGGGGGTACTGGTGAAAAACTGTTTTTT.

V and J are TRBV11-2 and TRBJ2-1, with 8 bases that match TRBD1. Losses at the gene ends were 5 bases for V and 9 bases for J; bases not matched to a gene: 9. Germline V gene lookup returns CDR1 SGHAT and CDR2 FQNNGV. This CDR3 region has 14 residues. The CDR3 DNA sequence: TGTGCCAGCAGCCCTGCGACAGGGGACGGTGAGCAGTTCTTC. It translates to CASSPATGDGEQFF.

This clone appeared a few times. The V and J genes are TRBV30 and TRBJ1-3; no reliable D call. The CDR3 runs to 12 residues. Between the trimmed V and J ends, which lost 8 bases and 2 bases, there was a span of 10 bases. Germline V gene data show CDR1 as GTSNPN and CDR2 as SVGIG (reference sequence). The CDR3 region is CAASGAGNTIYF. CDR3 bases: TGTGCCGCCTCCGGGGCTGGAAACACCATATATTTT.

The rearrangement uses TRBV28 and TRBJ1-2, with D maybe TRBD1 (5 bases). Trimming took off 5 bases at V and 8 bases at J, with 18 bases between the two ends. The CDR3 is made up of 14 amino acids. Germline V gene data show CDR1 as MDHEN and CDR2 as SYDVKM. The CDR3 bases are TGTGCCAGCAGTCACAAGGGGCGCCGAGAGGGCTACACCTTC. The encoded protein is CASSHKGRREGYTF.

The chain couples TRBV28 to TRBJ1-5; D is ambiguous. The CDR3 totals 15 residues. Germline V gene sequence: CDR1 MDHEN, CDR2 SYDVKM. V lost 5 bases, J lost 2 bases, and 13 bases lay in between. CDR3 residues: CASSAGNLGNQPQHF. Here the CDR3 DNA reads TGTGCCAGCAGTGCGGGGAATCTGGGCAATCAGCCCCAGCATTTT.

The J gene is TRBJ1-2, the V gene TRBV5-4; TRBD1 matches 8 bases. The CDR3 contains 16 residues. Losses at the gene ends were 6 bases for V and 3 bases for J; bases not matched to a gene: 13. The germline V gene has CDR1 SGHNT and CDR2 YYREEE (reference sequence). The CDR3 DNA follows: TGTGCCAGCACCCGTGGACAGGGCCGTCTCGACTATGGCTACACCTTC. Translating it yields CASTRGQGRLDYGYTF.

The CDR3 is CATQGGWRNIQYF. The CDR3, as DNA: TGTGCCACCCAGGGAGGGTGGCGGAACATTCAGTACTTC. The rearrangement uses TRBV2 and TRBJ2-4; 7 bases align to TRBD2. CDR3 size: 13 residues. The germline V gene has CDR1 SNHLY and CDR2 FYNNEI. V shed 10 bases, J shed 7 bases, and the junction held 10 bases outside the gene matches.

This chain joins TRBV4-2 and TRBJ2-1; 9 positions match TRBD1. CDR1 and CDR2 from the germline V gene are LGHNA and YNFKEQ. The CDR3 consists of 17 residues. The V gene end was trimmed by 2 bases and the J gene end by 4 bases; junction bases not matched to a gene: 9. The CDR3 is CASSQPPGQGTYNEQFF. For the CDR3, the DNA is TGTGCCAGCAGCCAACCACCCGGACAGGGGACATACAATGAGCAGTTCTTC.

This clone was seen more than once but under ten times. The genes are TRBV14 and TRBJ1-5, with D uncertain. CDR1 and CDR2 (germline): SGHDN, FVKESK. V lost 5 bases and J 13 bases, leaving 6 bases between the germline ends. The CDR3 is 9 residues long. In nucleotides, the CDR3 is TGTGCCAGCAGCGCGCCACAGCATTTT. It codes for CASSAPQHF.

The chain links TRBV5-1 to TRBJ2-7; D possibly corresponds to TRBD1 (5 bases). Germline loops: CDR1 SGHRS, CDR2 YFSETQ. V dropped 0 bases and J dropped 1 base, with 11 bases sitting between them. This CDR3 spans 15 amino acids. CDR3 DNA: TGCGCCAGCAGCTTGGCAGGGATTTTATCCTACGAGCAGTACTTC. Its translation: CASSLAGILSYEQYF.

This clone appeared a few times. The chain couples TRBV7-9 to TRBJ1-2, with TRBD1 matching over 8 bases. The CDR3 totals 15 residues. Germline CDR1 is SEHNR and CDR2 is FQNEAQ (reference sequence). The trim removed 4 bases at V and 4 bases at J, leaving 8 bases unmatched. Written as DNA, the CDR3 is TGTGCCAGCAGCTCCGCCGAACAGGGGGTCTATGGCTACACCTTC. This codes for CASSSAEQGVYGYTF.

This chain links TRBV19 with TRBJ1-1; 7 nucleotides line up with TRBD1. The CDR3 runs to 13 residues. Germline CDR1 is LNHDA and CDR2 is SQIVND (reference sequence). After removal of 6 bases from V and 5 bases from J, the junction contained 6 bases not matched to a gene. The CDR3 loop is CASRQGSWTEAFF. The CDR3 DNA reads TGTGCCAGTAGACAGGGGTCTTGGACTGAAGCTTTCTTT.

The V call is TRBV5-1, the J call TRBJ2-7, with 9 positions matching TRBD1. Germline loops: CDR1 SGHRS, CDR2 YFSETQ. CDR3 length: 14 residues. The V and J ends lost 3 bases and 2 bases, in that order; junction bases with no gene match: 3. DNA for the CDR3: TGCGCCAGCAGCTCCGGGACAGGGACCTACGAGCAGTACTTC. This gives the protein CASSSGTGTYEQYF.

The chain links TRBV2 to TRBJ1-2; D might be TRBD1 (5 bases). Germline CDR1 SNHLY, CDR2 FYNNEI. V gave up 0 bases and J gave up 5 bases, with 13 bases separating them. This CDR3 is 15 amino acids long. The CDR3 bases are TGTGCCAGCAGTGAAGCGCGGGCAGGGAGGTATGGCTACACCTTC. Protein sequence: CASSEARAGRYGYTF.

This chain connects TRBV18 to TRBJ1-4; the D gene is possibly TRBD1 (5 bases). Trimming pared 3 bases from V and 5 bases from J, leaving 13 bases between. This CDR3 has 15 amino acids. CDR1 and CDR2 from the germline V gene are KGHSH and LQKENI. CDR3 DNA sequence: TGTGCCAGCTCACCCGTTCGGGGGTTGAATGAAAAACTGTTTTTT. Translation: CASSPVRGLNEKLFF.

This chain uses TRBV5-1 with TRBJ2-1; 8 positions agree with TRBD2. The length of the CDR3 is 15 residues. The germline CDR1 and CDR2 sequences are SGHRS and YFSETQ. The junction had 3 bases not matched to a gene; V was cut back by 2 bases and J by 2 bases. The CDR3 spells CASSFSGETYNEQFF. CDR3 bases: TGCGCCAGCAGCTTTAGCGGGGAAACCTACAATGAGCAGTTCTTC.

This clone has a handful of counts. The V and J genes are TRBV11-1 and TRBJ2-3; D not certain. CDR1 and CDR2 from the germline V gene are SGHAT and FQDESV (reference sequence). This CDR3 comprises 15 residues. Trimming left V 5 bases short and J 0 bases short, with 12 bases between. In DNA, the CDR3 is TGTGCCAGCAGCCTAATGATTGCTAGCACAGATACGCAGTATTTT. It encodes CASSLMIASTDTQYF.

The chain recombines TRBV10-3 with TRBJ1-2; TRBD1 matches 7 bases. V was clipped by 3 bases and J by 6 bases; unmatched bases: 1. Germline assignment: CDR1 ENHRY and CDR2 SYGVKD. The CDR3 is 12 amino acids. The CDR3 bases are TGTGCCATCAGTGACAGGGGGAATGGCTACACCTTC. This sequence encodes CAISDRGNGYTF.